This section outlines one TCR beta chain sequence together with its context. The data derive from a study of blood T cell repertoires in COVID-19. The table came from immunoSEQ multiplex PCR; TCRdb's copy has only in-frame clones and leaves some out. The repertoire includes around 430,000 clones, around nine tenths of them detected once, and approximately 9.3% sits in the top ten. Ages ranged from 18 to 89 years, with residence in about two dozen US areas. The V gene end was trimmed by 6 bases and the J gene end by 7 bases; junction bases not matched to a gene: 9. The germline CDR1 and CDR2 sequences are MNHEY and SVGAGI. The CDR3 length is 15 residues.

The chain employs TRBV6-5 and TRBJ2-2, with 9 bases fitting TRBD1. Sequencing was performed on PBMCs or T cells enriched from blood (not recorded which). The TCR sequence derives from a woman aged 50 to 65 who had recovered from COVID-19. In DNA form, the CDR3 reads TGTGCCAGCAGCCAAAAAACAGGGGGCATCGGGGAGCTGTTTTTT. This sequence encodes CASSQKTGGIGELFF.